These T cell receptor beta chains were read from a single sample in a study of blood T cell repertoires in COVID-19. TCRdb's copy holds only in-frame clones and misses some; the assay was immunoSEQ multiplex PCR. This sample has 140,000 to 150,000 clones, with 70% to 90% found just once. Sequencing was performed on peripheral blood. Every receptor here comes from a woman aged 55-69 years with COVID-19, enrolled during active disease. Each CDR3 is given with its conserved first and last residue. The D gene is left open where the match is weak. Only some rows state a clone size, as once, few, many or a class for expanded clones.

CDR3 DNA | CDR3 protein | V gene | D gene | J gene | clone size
TGTGCCAGCAGCCCACTAGCGGGGGGTTTCAATGAGCAGTTCTTC | CASSPLAGGFNEQFF | TRBV3-1/TRBV3-2 | TRBD2 | TRBJ2-1 | .
TGTGCCAGCAGTTACCGGGACAGCCCTGGCTACACCTTC | CASSYRDSPGYTF | TRBV6-6 | TRBD1 | TRBJ1-2 | .
TGTGCCAGCAGTTACGGGGACAGGGTTGGAAACACCATATATTTT | CASSYGDRVGNTIYF | TRBV6-5 | TRBD1 | TRBJ1-3 | .
TGTGCCAGTAGTATAATGAAGGGGACTGTGAGTCAGCCCCAGCATTTT | CASSIMKGTVSQPQHF | TRBV19 | . | TRBJ1-5 | .
TGCGCCAGCAGTCGGGCAAAAACATCCAATCAGCCCCAGCATTTT | CASSRAKTSNQPQHF | TRBV23-1 | . | TRBJ1-5 | .
TGTGCCAGCAGCCCCCGACGGGGGGAATTGGCTGAAGCTTTCTTT | CASSPRRGELAEAFF | TRBV7-6 | . | TRBJ1-1 | .
TGTGCCAGCAGCCCGGACAGCTCCTACGAGCAGTACTTC | CASSPDSSYEQYF | TRBV6-6 | . | TRBJ2-7 | .
TGTGCCAGTAGTATAGAGCCGCAGGGTGGCGCTGAGACCCAGTACTTC | CASSIEPQGGAETQYF | TRBV19 | . | TRBJ2-5 | .
TGTGCCAGCTCACCGCTCCAGGGGAGCTCCTACAATGAGCAGTTCTTC | CASSPLQGSSYNEQFF | TRBV18 | . | TRBJ2-1 | .
TGCGCCAGCAGTGAGACCGGACAGGGGAACGAGCAGTACTTC | CASSETGQGNEQYF | TRBV10-2 | TRBD1 | TRBJ2-7 | .
TGTGCCAGCAGCCTTACGACTAGCGGGGCCGGGGAGCTGTTTTTT | CASSLTTSGAGELFF | TRBV7-7 | TRBD2 | TRBJ2-2 | .
TGCGCCAGCAGGGACAGAACTTCAGTTGCAACTAATGAAAAACTGTTTTTT | CASRDRTSVATNEKLFF | TRBV10-1 | . | TRBJ1-4 | .
TGTGCCAGCAGTGAGGGTCTCCAGGGGCAGTTCTTC | CASSEGLQGQFF | TRBV25-1 | . | TRBJ2-1 | .
TGTGCCAGCAGTGTGAGCGGGGCGTACGAGCAGTACTTC | CASSVSGAYEQYF | TRBV2 | TRBD2 | TRBJ2-7 | .
TGTGCCAGCAGCTCGAGCCCGGGGGGGCGGGGTACGCAGTATTTT | CASSSSPGGRGTQYF | TRBV6-5 | TRBD2 | TRBJ2-3 | .
TGCGCCAGCAGCCAAGATGGGGCAGGGGGGACAGATACGCAGTATTTT | CASSQDGAGGTDTQYF | TRBV4-1 | . | TRBJ2-3 | .
TGTGCCAGCAAAAAAAACGGGTCGGCTGAAGCTTTCTTT | CASKKNGSAEAFF | TRBV21-1 | . | TRBJ1-1 | .
TGTGCCAGCAGTGAACAGGGGTCGACCTACAATGAGCAGTTCTTC | CASSEQGSTYNEQFF | TRBV6-1 | . | TRBJ2-1 | once
TGCGCCAGCAGCTTGGGGACAGACCTCTCCTACAATGAGCAGTTCTTC | CASSLGTDLSYNEQFF | TRBV5-1 | . | TRBJ2-1 | .
TGTGCCAGCAGTTTAGAGCTCAGAGGTACGCAGTATTTT | CASSLELRGTQYF | TRBV12-3/TRBV12-4 | . | TRBJ2-3 | .
TGCGCCAGCAGTGCCAATCAGGGGCCCTACGAGCAGTACTTC | CASSANQGPYEQYF | TRBV5-1 | . | TRBJ2-7 | .
TGTGCCAGCAGCTATAGCGGGGCAGGCCAATACAATGAGCAGTTCTTC | CASSYSGAGQYNEQFF | TRBV5-5 | TRBD2 | TRBJ2-1 | .
TGTGCCAGTAAAAGAGTTTCGGACAGGGAGTACAATGAGCAGTTCTTC | CASKRVSDREYNEQFF | TRBV19 | TRBD1 | TRBJ2-1 | .
TGCGCCAGCAGTTCACAGGGAATTGGCTACACCTTC | CASSSQGIGYTF | TRBV5-1 | . | TRBJ1-2 | few
TGTGCCAGTAGTAGCGGGGTCGAGGTTGGCTACACCTTC | CASSSGVEVGYTF | TRBV19 | . | TRBJ1-2 | .
TGTGCCAGCAGCTTTTCGGGACATTCCTCTCAGCCCCAGCATTTT | CASSFSGHSSQPQHF | TRBV5-8 | . | TRBJ1-5 | .
TGCAGCGGGGGGAATGAGGCCTACGAGCAGTACTTC | CSGGNEAYEQYF | TRBV29-1 | . | TRBJ2-7 | .
TGTGCCAGTAGAACCACCAGCTCTGGGGCCAACGTCCTGACTTTC | CASRTTSSGANVLTF | TRBV19 | . | TRBJ2-6 | .
TGTGCCAGCCGGGACAGCCTCTATGGCTACACCTTC | CASRDSLYGYTF | TRBV6-5 | TRBD1 | TRBJ1-2 | .
TGTGCCAGCAGCTTAAACAGGGGGCCGGGTGAAAAACTGTTTTTT | CASSLNRGPGEKLFF | TRBV7-2 | TRBD1 | TRBJ1-4 | .
TGTGCCAGCAGTGAACAGGGGGGTAGGGAGACCCAGTACTTC | CASSEQGGRETQYF | TRBV25-1 | . | TRBJ2-5 | .
TGTGCCAGCAGCCCTCGGGGGTCGGGGCTGACTAACTATGGCTACACCTTC | CASSPRGSGLTNYGYTF | TRBV7-9 | . | TRBJ1-2 | .
TGTGCCAGCTCACCCCCCGGGGGGCCCTACAATGAGCAGTTCTTC | CASSPPGGPYNEQFF | TRBV18 | . | TRBJ2-1 | .
TGTGCCAGCAGTACCTACCCCACAGATACGCAGTATTTT | CASSTYPTDTQYF | TRBV27 | . | TRBJ2-3 | .
TGTGCCAGCAGCTTAACGACTAGCGGGGGGAAATCCACAGATACGCAGTATTTT | CASSLTTSGGKSTDTQYF | TRBV7-3 | TRBD2 | TRBJ2-3 | .
TGTGCCAGCAGTTCAACTAGCGGGGGGGGCCAGTGGGCAGATACGCAGTATTTT | CASSSTSGGGQWADTQYF | TRBV27 | TRBD2 | TRBJ2-3 | once
TGTGCCACCAGTAGGGAGAATACGCAGTATTTT | CATSRENTQYF | TRBV24-1 | . | TRBJ2-3 | once
TGTGCCAGCAGTGACCAGGGGGGCGGGGATACGCAGTATTTT | CASSDQGGGDTQYF | TRBV6-4 | . | TRBJ2-3 | .
TGTGCCAGCAGCCCGCGTTACGAGCAGTACTTC | CASSPRYEQYF | TRBV11-2 | . | TRBJ2-7 | .
TGCGCCAGCAGCCAACCCAGGGGGCCCCACTCTGGCTACACCTTC | CASSQPRGPHSGYTF | TRBV4-1 | TRBD1 | TRBJ1-2 | .
TGTGCCAGCAGCGGCGGGGCAGATACGCAGTATTTT | CASSGGADTQYF | TRBV5-4 | . | TRBJ2-3 | .
TGTGCCTGGAGTACACAGGCAGGCACTGAAGCTTTCTTT | CAWSTQAGTEAFF | TRBV30 | . | TRBJ1-1 | .
TGTGCCAGCAACAGGGGACAGGGTAATTCTGAAGCTTTCTTT | CASNRGQGNSEAFF | TRBV6-5 | TRBD1 | TRBJ1-1 | .
TGTGCCAGCAGCCAAGAGAGGGCAGATACGCAGTATTTT | CASSQERADTQYF | TRBV3-1/TRBV3-2 | . | TRBJ2-3 | few
TGTGCCAGCAGTTTACAACAGACTAACTATGGCTACACCTTC | CASSLQQTNYGYTF | TRBV27 | . | TRBJ1-2 | .
TGTGCCAGCAGCTCAAGGACAGGAAACACCGGGGAGCTGTTTTTT | CASSSRTGNTGELFF | TRBV11-3 | TRBD1 | TRBJ2-2 | .
TGTGCCAGCAGTGATCTTGGACTAGCTGACAATGAGCAGTTCTTC | CASSDLGLADNEQFF | TRBV2 | TRBD2 | TRBJ2-1 | .